This T cell receptor (beta chain) was recovered during a study of cytomegalovirus exposure and HLA in healthy donors. Broader study findings: Data from an earlier analysis indicated that most TCR beta V segments were productive either about 87% or about 30% of the time. Common viral pathogens seemed, in a later analysis, to connect with several of the most significant clusters. Relative to the approximately 700-donor mean, N-insertions were reportedly fewer in an Asian-associated ancestry cluster in a later analysis.

Concerning this clone: Its antigen remains unidentified.

The CDR3 has 14 amino acids. V gave up 3 bases and J gave up 5 bases, with 14 bases separating them. Per the germline V gene, CDR1 is SGDLS and CDR2 is YYNGEE. PCR employed 60 Vbeta and 13 Jbeta primers. Assay used: immunoSEQ multiplex PCR; TCRdb lists only in-frame clones, some missing. The sample lists fewer than 250,000 clones; 75% to 80% were seen once. This TCR was recovered from a male donor in good health and CMV-seronegative. The rearrangement joins TRBV9 to TRBJ2-5, with a possible D match to TRBD2 (6 bases). The source material was PBMCs. Written as DNA, the CDR3 is TGTGCCAGCAGCGCGGGACTTCCTCAGGAGACCCAGTACTTC. As protein: CASSAGLPQETQYF.